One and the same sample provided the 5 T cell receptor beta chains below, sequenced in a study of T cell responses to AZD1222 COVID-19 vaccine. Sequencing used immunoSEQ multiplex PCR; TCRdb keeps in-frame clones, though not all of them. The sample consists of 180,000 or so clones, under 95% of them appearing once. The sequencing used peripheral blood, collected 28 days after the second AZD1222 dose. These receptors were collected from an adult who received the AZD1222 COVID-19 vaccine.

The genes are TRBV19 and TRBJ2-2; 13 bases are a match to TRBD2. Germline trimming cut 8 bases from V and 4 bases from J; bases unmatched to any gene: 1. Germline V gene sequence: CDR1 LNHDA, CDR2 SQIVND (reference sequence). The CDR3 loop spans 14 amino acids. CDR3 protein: CASRTSGGTGELFF. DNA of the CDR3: TGTGCCAGTCGGACTAGCGGGGGCACCGGGGAGCTGTTTTTT.

CDR3 coding DNA: TGTGCCACCAGCAGAGATCCCGGCAGGACCACCTATGGCTACACCTTC. Translated, it gives CATSRDPGRTTYGYTF. This chain connects TRBV15 to TRBJ1-2; D call uncertain. V was pared by 0 bases and J by 4 bases, with 15 bases between. The germline V gene encodes CDR1 LNHNV and CDR2 YYDKDF (reference sequence). This CDR3 has 16 residues.

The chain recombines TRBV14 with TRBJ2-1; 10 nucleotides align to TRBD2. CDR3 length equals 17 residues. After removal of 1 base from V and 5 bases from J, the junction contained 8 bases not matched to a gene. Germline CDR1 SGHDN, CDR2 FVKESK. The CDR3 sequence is CASSQALLAGAHNEQFF. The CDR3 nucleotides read TGTGCCAGCAGCCAAGCCCTCCTAGCGGGGGCCCACAATGAGCAGTTCTTC.

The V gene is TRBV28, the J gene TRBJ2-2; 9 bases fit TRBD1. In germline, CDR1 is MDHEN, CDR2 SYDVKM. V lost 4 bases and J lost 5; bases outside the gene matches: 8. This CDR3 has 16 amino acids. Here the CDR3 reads CASSSPRGQGTGELFF. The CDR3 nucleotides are TGTGCCAGCAGTTCACCCCGAGGACAGGGGACCGGGGAGCTGTTTTTT.

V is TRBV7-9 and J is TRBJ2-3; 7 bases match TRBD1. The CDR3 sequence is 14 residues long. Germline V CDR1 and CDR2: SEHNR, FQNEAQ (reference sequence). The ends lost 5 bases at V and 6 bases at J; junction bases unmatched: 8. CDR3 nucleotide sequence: TGTGCCAGCAGCGACACAGGGGCCCAGGATACGCAGTATTTT. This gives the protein CASSDTGAQDTQYF.